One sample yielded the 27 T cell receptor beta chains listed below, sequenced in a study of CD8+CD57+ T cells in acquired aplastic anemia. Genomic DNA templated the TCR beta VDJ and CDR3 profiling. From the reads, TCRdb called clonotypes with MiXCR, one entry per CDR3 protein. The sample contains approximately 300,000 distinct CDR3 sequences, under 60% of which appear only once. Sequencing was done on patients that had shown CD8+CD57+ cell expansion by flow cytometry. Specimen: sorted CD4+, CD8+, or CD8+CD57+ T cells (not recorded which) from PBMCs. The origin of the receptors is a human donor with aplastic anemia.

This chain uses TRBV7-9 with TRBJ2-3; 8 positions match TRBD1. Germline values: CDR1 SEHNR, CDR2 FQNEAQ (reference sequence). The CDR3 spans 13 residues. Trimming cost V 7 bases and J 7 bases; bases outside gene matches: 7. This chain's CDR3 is CASIGQGVHTQYF. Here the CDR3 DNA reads TGTGCCAGCATAGGACAGGGCGTACATACGCAGTATTTT.

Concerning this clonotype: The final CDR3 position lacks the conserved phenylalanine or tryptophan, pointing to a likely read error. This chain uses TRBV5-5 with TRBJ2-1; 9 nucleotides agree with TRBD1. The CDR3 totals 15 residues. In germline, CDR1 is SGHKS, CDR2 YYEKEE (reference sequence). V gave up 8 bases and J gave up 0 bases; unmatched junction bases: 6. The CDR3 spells CASYTGGSSYNEQFL. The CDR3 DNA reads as TGTGCCAGTTACACAGGGGGCAGCTCCTACAATGAGCAGTTCCTC.

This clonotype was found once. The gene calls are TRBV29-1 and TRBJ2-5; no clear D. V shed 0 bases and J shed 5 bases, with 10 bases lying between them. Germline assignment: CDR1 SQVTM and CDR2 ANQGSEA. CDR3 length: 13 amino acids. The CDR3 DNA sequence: TGCAGCGTTGAAGATCTTATGGGGGAGACCCAGTACTTC. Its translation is CSVEDLMGETQYF.

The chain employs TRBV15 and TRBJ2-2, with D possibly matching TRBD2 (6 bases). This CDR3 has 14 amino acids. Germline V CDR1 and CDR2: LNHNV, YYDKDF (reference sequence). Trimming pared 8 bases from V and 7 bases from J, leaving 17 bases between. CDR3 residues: CATSSGEDSGELFF. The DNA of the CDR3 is TGTGCCACCTCGTCGGGAGAGGATAGCGGGGAGCTGTTTTTT.

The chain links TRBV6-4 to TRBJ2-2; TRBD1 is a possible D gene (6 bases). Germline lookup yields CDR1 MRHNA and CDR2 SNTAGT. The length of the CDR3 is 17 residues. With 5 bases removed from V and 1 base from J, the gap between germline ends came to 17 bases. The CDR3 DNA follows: TGTGCCAGCAGTAGTTCCGAGGGACAAAAGAACACCGGGGAGCTGTTTTTT. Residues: CASSSSEGQKNTGELFF.

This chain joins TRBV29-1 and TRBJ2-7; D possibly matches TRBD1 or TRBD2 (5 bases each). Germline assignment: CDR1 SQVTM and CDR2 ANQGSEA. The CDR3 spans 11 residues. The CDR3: CSTWGPYEQYF. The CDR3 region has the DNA TGCAGTACTTGGGGACCCTACGAGCAGTACTTC.

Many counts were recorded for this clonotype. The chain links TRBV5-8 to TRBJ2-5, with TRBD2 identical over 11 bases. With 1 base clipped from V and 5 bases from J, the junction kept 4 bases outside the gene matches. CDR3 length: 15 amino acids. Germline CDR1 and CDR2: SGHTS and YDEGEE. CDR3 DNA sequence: TGTGCCAGCAGCTTGACTAGCGGGGGTTTTGAGACCCAGTACTTC. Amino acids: CASSLTSGGFETQYF.

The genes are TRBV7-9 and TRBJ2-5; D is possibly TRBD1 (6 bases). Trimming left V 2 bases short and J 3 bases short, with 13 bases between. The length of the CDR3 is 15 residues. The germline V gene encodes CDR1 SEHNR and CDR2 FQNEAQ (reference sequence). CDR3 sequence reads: CASSLTGSLKETQYF. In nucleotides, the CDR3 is TGTGCCAGCAGCTTAACAGGGAGCCTTAAAGAGACCCAGTACTTC.

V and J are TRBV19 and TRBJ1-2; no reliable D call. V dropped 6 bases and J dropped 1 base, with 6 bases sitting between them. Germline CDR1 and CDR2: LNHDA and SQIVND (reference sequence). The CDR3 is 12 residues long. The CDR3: CASRRLNYGYTF. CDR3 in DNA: TGTGCCAGTAGGAGACTTAACTATGGCTACACCTTC.

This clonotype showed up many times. The CDR3 coding sequence is TGCGCCAGCAGCCAAGATGGGGCTGGGGAAGCTGGCTACACCTTC. Translating gives CASSQDGAGEAGYTF. The chain employs TRBV4-1 and TRBJ1-2, with D possibly matching TRBD1 (5 bases). V was shortened by 0 bases and J by 7 bases, with 15 bases between the two germline ends. The CDR3 loop spans 15 amino acids. Germline CDR1 reads MGHRA; CDR2 reads YSYEKL.

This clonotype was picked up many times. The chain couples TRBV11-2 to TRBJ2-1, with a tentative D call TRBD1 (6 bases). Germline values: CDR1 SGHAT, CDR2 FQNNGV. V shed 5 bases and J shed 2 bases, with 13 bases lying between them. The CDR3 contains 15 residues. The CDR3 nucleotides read TGTGCCAGCAGCGCCAGGACAGACCCCTACAATGAGCAGTTCTTC. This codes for CASSARTDPYNEQFF.

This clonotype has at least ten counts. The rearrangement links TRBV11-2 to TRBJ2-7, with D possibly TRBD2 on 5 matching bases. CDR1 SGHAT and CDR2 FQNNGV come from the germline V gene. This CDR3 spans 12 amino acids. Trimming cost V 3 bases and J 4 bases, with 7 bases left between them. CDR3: CASSLLAYEQYF. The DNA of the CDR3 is TGTGCCAGCAGCTTGCTAGCTTACGAGCAGTACTTC.

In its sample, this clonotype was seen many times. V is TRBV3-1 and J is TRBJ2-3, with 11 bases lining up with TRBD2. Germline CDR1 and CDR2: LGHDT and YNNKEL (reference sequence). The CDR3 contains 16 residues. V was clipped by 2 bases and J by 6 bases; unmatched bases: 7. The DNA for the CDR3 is TGTGCCAGCAGCCAACGTAGCGGGGGGGCCGCTGATACGCAGTATTTT. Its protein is CASSQRSGGAADTQYF.

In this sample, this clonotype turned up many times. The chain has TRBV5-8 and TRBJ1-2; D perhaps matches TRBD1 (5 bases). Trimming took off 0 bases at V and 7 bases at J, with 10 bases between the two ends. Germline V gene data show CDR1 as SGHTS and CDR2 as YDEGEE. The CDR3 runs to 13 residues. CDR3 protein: CASSLGGDPGYTF. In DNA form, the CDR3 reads TGTGCCAGCAGCTTGGGGGGGGATCCTGGCTACACCTTC.

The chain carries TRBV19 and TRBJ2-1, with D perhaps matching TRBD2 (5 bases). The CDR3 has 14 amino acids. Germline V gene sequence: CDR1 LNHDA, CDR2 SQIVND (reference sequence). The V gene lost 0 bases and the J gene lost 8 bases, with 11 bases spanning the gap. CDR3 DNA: TGTGCCAGTAGTATAGACGGCCCGGGATATGAGCAGTTCTTC. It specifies CASSIDGPGYEQFF.

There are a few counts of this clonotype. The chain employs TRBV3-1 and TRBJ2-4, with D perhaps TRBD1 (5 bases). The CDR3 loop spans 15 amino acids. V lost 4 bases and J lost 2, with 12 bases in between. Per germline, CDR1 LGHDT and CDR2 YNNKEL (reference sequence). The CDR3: CASSRSTVTKNIQYF. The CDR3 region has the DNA TGTGCCAGCAGCCGATCGACAGTTACCAAAAACATTCAGTACTTC. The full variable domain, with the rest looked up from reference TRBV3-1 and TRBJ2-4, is DTAVSQTPKYLVTQMGNDKSIKCEQNLGHDTMYWYKQDSKKFLKIMFSYNNKELIINETVPNRFSPKSPDKAHLNLHINSLELGDSAVYFCASSRSTVTKNIQYFGAGTRLSVL.

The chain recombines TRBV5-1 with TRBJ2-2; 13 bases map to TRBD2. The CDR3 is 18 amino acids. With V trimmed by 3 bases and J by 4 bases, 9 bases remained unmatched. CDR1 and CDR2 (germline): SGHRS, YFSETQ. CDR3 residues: CASSSAGLAGPFTGELFF. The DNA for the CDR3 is TGCGCCAGCAGCTCCGCGGGACTAGCGGGACCGTTCACCGGGGAGCTGTTTTTT.

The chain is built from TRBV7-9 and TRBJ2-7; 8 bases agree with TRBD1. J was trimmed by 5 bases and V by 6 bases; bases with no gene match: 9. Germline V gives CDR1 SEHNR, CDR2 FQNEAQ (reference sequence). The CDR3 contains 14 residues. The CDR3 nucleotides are TGTGCCAGCAGTCGGAACCCAGGGGGCCACGAGCAGTACTTC. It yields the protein CASSRNPGGHEQYF.

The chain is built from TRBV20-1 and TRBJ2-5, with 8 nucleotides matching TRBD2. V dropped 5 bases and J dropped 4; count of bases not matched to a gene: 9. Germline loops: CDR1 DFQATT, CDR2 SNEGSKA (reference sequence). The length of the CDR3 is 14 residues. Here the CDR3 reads CSALPGGRGETQYF. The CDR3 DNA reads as TGCAGTGCTCTTCCGGGGGGGCGGGGAGAGACCCAGTACTTC.

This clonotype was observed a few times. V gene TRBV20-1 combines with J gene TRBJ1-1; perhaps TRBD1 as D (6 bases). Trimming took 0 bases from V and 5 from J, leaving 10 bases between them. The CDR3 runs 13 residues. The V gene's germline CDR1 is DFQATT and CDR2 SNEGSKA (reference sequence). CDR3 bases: TGCAGTGCTAGAGAAGGGGGTAGGACTGAAGCTTTCTTT. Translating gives CSAREGGRTEAFF.

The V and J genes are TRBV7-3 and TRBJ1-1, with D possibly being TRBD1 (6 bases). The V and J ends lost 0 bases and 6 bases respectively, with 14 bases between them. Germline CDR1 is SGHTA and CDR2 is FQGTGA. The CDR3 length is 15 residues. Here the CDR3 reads CASSLTGGARAEAFF. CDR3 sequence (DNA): TGTGCCAGCAGCTTAACGGGGGGGGCGAGGGCTGAAGCTTTCTTT. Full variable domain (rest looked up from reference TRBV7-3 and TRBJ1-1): GAGVSQTPSNKVTEKGKYVELRCDPISGHTALYWYRQSLGQGPEFLIYFQGTGAADDSGLPNDRFFAVRPEGSVSTLKIQRTERGDSAVYLCASSLTGGARAEAFFGQGTRLTVV.

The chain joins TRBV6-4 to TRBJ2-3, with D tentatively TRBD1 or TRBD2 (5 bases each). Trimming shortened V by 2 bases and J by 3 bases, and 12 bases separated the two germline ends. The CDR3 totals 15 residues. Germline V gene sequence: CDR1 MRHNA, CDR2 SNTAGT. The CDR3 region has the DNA TGTGCCAGCAGTGACGAAGGGGAGAATACAGATACGCAGTATTTT. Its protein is CASSDEGENTDTQYF.

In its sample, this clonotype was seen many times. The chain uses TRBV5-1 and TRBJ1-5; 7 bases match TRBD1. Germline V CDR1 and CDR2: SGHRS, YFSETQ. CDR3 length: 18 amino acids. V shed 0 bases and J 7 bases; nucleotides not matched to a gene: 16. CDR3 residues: CASSLAGLATGEEQPQHF. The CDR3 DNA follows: TGCGCCAGCAGCTTGGCAGGGCTAGCAACAGGGGAGGAGCAGCCCCAGCATTTT.

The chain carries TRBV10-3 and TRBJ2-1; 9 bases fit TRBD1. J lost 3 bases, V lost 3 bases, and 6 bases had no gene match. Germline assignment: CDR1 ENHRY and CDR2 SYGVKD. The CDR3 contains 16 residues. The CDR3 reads CAISDPGQGVYNEQFF. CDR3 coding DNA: TGTGCCATCAGTGATCCGGGACAGGGCGTCTACAATGAGCAGTTCTTC.

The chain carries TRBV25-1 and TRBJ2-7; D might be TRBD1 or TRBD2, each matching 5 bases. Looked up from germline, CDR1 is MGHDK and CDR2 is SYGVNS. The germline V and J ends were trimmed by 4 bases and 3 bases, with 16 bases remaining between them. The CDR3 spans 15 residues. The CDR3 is CASSARGNHLYEQYF. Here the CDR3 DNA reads TGTGCCAGCAGTGCGAGGGGCAACCACCTCTACGAGCAGTACTTC.

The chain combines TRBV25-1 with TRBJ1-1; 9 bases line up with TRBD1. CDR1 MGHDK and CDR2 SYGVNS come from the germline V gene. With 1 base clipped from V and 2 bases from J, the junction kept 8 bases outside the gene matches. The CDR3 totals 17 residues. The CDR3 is CASSESRTGVGNTEAFF. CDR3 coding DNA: TGTGCCAGCAGTGAATCTAGGACAGGGGTTGGTAACACTGAAGCTTTCTTT.

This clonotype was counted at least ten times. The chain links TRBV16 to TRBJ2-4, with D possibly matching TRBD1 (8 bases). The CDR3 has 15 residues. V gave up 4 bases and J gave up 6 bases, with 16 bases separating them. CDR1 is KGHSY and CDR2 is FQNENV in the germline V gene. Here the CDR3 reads CASSPDRGGRNIQYF. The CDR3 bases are TGTGCCAGCAGCCCCGACAGGGGAGGGAGAAACATTCAGTACTTC.